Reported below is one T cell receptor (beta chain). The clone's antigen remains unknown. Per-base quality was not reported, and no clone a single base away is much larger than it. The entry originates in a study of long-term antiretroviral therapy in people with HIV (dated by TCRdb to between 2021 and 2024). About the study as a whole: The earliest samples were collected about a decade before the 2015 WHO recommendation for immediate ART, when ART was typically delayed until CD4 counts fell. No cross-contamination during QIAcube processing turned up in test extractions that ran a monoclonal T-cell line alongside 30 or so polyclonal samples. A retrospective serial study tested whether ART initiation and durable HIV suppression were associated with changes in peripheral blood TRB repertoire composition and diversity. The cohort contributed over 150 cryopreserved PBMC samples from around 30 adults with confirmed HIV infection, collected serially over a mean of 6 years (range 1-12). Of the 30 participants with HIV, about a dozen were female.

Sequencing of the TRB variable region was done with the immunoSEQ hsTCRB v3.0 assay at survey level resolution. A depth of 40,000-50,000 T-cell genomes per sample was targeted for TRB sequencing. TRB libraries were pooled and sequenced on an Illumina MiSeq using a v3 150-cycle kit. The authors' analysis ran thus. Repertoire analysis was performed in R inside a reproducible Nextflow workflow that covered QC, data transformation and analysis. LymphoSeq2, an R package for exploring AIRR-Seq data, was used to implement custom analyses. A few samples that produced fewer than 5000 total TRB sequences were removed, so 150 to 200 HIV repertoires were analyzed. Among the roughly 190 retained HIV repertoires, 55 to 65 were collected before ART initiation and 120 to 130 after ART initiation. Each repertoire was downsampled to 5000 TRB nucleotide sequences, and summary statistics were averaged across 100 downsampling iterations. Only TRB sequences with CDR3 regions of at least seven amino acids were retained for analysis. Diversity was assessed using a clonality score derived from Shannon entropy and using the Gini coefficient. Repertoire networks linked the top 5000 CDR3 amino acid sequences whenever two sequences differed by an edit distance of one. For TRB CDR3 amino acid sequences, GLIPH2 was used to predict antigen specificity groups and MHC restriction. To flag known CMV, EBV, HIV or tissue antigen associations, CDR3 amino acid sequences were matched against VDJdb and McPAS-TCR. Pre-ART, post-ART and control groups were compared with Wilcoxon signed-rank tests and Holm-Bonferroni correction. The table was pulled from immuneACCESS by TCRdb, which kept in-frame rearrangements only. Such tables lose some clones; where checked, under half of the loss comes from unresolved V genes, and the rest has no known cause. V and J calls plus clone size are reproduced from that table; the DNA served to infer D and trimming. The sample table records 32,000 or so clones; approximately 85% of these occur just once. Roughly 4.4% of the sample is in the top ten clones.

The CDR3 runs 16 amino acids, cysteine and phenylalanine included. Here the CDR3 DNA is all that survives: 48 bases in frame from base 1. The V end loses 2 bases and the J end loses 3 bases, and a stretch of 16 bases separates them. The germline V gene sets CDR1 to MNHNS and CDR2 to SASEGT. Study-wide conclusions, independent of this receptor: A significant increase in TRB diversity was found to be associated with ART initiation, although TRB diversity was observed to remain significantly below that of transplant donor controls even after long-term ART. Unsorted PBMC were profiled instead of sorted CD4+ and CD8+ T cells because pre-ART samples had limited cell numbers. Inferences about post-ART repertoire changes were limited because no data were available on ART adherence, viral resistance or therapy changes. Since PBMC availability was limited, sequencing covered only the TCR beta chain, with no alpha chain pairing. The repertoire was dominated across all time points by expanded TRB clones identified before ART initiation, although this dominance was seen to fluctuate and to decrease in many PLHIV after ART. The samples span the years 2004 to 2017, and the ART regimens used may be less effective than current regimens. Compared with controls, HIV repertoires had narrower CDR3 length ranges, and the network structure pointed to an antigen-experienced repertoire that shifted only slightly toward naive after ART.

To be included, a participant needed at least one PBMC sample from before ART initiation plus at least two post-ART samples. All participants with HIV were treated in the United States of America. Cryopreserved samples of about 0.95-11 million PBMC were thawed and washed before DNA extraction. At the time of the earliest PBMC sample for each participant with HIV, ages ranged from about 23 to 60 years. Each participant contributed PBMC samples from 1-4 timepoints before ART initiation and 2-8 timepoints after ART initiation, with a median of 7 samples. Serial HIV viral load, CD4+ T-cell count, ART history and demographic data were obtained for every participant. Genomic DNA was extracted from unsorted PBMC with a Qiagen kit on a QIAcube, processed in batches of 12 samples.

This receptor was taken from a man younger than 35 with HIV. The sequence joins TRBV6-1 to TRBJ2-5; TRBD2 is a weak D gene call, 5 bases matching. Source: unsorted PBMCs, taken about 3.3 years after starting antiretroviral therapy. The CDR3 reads CASSEIIHSGEETQYF. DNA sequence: TGTGCCAGCAGTGAAATAATCCATTCCGGGGAAGAGACCCAGTACTTC.